The rows below give T cell receptor beta chains drawn from one sample of a study of chemoradiotherapy in HPV16-positive cancers. Data came from immunoSEQ multiplex PCR; TCRdb stores just in-frame clones and leaves some out. Of approximately 13,000 clones in the sample, 60% to 85% were seen once. Sample acquisition took place from a patient who underwent chemoradiotherapy. The source is a human donor with HPV-associated anogenital cancer. CDR3s include the opening cysteine and the closing phenylalanine or tryptophan. Each record gives: V gene, clone size, CDR3 protein. Clone size, where shown, is once, few, many, or a class for clones that have expanded.

V: TRBV6-5
size: -
CDR3: CASAGQPRDYGYTF

V: TRBV7-2
size: -
CDR3: CASSFLISGNTIYF

V: TRBV5-6
size: -
CDR3: CASSSRDRVEAFF

V: TRBV7-9
size: -
CDR3: CASRAAGGAGNTIYF

V: TRBV11-1
size: once
CDR3: CASSLDYGSGTEAFF

V: TRBV7-3
size: once
CDR3: CASSLNPSGAGEQYF

V: TRBV6-6
size: -
CDR3: CASSYALSPLHF

V: TRBV6-1
size: once
CDR3: CASSEIGNNSPLHF

V: TRBV7-9
size: -
CDR3: CASSFQETQYF

V: TRBV9
size: -
CDR3: CASSVVSSGANVLTF

V: TRBV11-3
size: once
CDR3: CASSLDSDYGYTF

V: TRBV28
size: -
CDR3: CASKALERYYGYTF

V: TRBV7-9
size: -
CDR3: CASSWGREDTEAFF

V: TRBV10-3
size: -
CDR3: CAISDSLNQPQHF

V: TRBV13
size: -
CDR3: CASSLGGQRVLEAFF

V: TRBV18
size: -
CDR3: CASSPEELDYTF

V: TRBV30
size: -
CDR3: CAWSEGRNTEAFF

V: TRBV6-4
size: once
CDR3: CASSDSGLAGENGPSDTQYF

V: TRBV4-1
size: -
CDR3: CASSQLDLLSYTGELFF

V: TRBV12-2
size: -
CDR3: CASRLVGGDTQYF

V: TRBV19
size: -
CDR3: CASKTMEATGELFF

V: TRBV7-6
size: -
CDR3: CASSLGLKGGLGTEAFF

V: TRBV5-1
size: -
CDR3: CASSLTSGDGNTIYF

V: TRBV6-1
size: few
CDR3: CASQLGGAQETQYF

V: TRBV19
size: few
CDR3: CASSLINSPLHF

V: TRBV4-2
size: few
CDR3: CASSQDRRGGEKLFF

V: TRBV19
size: few
CDR3: CASSWDRGHSPLHF

V: TRBV7-2
size: -
CDR3: CASSPESGGRIQYF

V: TRBV7-9
size: -
CDR3: CASSLVGPPQHF

V: TRBV27
size: -
CDR3: CASRSGRDNSPLHF

V: TRBV20-1
size: few
CDR3: CSARDRNTIYF

V: TRBV11-2
size: -
CDR3: CASSLGLMNTGELFF

V: TRBV6-5
size: -
CDR3: CASSLGLERNEQFF

V: TRBV6-6
size: few
CDR3: CASSHRDSPFF

V: TRBV7-2
size: -
CDR3: CASSETQTYEQYF

V: TRBV7-2
size: -
CDR3: CASSLEGWGTDTQYF

V: TRBV2
size: few
CDR3: CASASQGYGYTF

V: TRBV7-6
size: -
CDR3: CASSSGATGELFF

V: TRBV4-1
size: -
CDR3: CASSQAMWGLGNTIYF

V: TRBV19
size: -
CDR3: CASSDRHSSGNTIYF

V: TRBV7-2
size: -
CDR3: CASSFSAGDTQYF

V: TRBV10-3
size: once
CDR3: CAMGLAGLADTQYF

V: TRBV11-2
size: -
CDR3: CASSLVAAYTGELFF

V: TRBV11-2
size: -
CDR3: CASSLGQGAEKLFF

V: TRBV14
size: few
CDR3: CASSWTGGNYEQYF

V: TRBV7-2
size: -
CDR3: CASSSYLMNQPQHF

V: TRBV4-1
size: -
CDR3: CASSQGTVQLAQYF

V: TRBV5-1
size: -
CDR3: CASSLGPGPTGNTIYF

V: TRBV5-4
size: -
CDR3: CASSPGLAITDTQYF

V: TRBV19
size: -
CDR3: CAVGGREGEQYF

V: TRBV7-2
size: -
CDR3: CASSSDSGRPPLHF

V: TRBV18
size: once
CDR3: CASSLPPSSNQPQHF

V: TRBV7-2
size: -
CDR3: CASSLLSDPPEAFF

V: TRBV5-6
size: few
CDR3: CASSLGQGAYEQYF

V: TRBV4-2
size: few
CDR3: CASSQGQSNQPQHF